The source of this TCR beta chain is a study of blood T cell repertoires in COVID-19 (dated by TCRdb to 2019 to 2021). Broadly, across the study: Collaborator samples came from the United States, Italy and Spain and covered acute and convalescent phases of COVID-19. The prospective study material was composed of cDNA or gDNA derived from T cells, B-cell-depleted T cells, or PBMCs. Subjects who had been exposed to COVID-19, were actively infected with it, or had recovered from it provided the deeply sampled blood TCRbeta repertoires that made up the dataset. The repertoires were released in a freely available public database intended as a resource for research on the immune response to SARS-CoV-2. The samples were drawn from the first 160 participants of the ongoing ImmuneRACE study and from under 1,500 subjects provided by 6 global collaborators. A de-identified subject ID, COVID-19 status, age in years and sex were almost always included in the sample metadata. Where HLA class I and class II types were available, the types were taken from metadata supplied by the sample provider, not from assay-based typing.

Points on this clone: Its antigen is unknown. No base quality information exists; no much larger clone differs at one position.

Participants in the prospective study were enrolled through a virtual design, were aged roughly 18 to 100 years, and lived in about two dozen United States geographic areas. Cohort assignment in the prospective study relied on participant-reported clinical history from a screening survey and a study questionnaire. Recovered participants in ImmuneRACE Cohort 3 were defined by two consecutive negative NP/OP PCR tests, clearance by a healthcare professional, or resolution of symptoms. In the prospective study, whole blood, serum and a nasopharyngeal or oropharyngeal swab were collected from each participant by mobile phlebotomists. Over an approximately 2-month period, participants in the prospective study had the option of providing additional blood draws and questionnaires. Before DNA extraction, prospective study blood samples were shipped either frozen or at room temperature. Study-wide findings and limitations: The quantity of clinical and demographic metadata differed by source and by participant and was supplied without curation.

The immunoSEQ Assay, a bias-controlled multiplex PCR, was used to amplify TCRbeta CDR3 regions from genomic DNA. The authors' pipeline ran thus. The number of nucleated cells in each sample was estimated by amplification of reference gene primers within the assay. Sequence reads were collapsed and filtered to measure the absolute abundance of every unique TCRbeta CDR3 rearrangement. Productive Simpson clonality was computed per sample as the square root of Simpson's diversity index over productive rearrangements. Sourced from immuneACCESS, this table was stored by TCRdb with only in-frame sequences that have V and J called. A share of the clones is absent; for the studies checked, an unresolved V gene accounts for under half, and the remainder has no known explanation. V and J calls and clone size are as listed in that table; D and trimming were resolved from the DNA. The sample table lists under 250,000 clones, over 75% of them with a count of one. Together, the top ten hold about 1.7% of the sample.

V was cut back by 0 bases and J by 6 bases, leaving a gap of 12 bases between them. The CDR3 goes from the cysteine to the phenylalanine over 14 residues. Here the CDR3 DNA is all that survives: 42 bases in frame from base 1. The germline V gene (reference sequence) yields MNHEY for CDR1 and SMNVEV for CDR2. Sequencing was done on a sample of PBMCs or T cells enriched from blood (not recorded which). The TCR originated in a man in his forties who had recovered from COVID-19. This receptor chain uses TRBV27 and TRBJ2-7; perhaps TRBD1 is the D gene, with 5 bases matching. The sequence in DNA is TGTGCCAGCAGTTTATCCCTCCAGGGTCCCGAGCAGTACTTC. Its protein reads: CASSLSLQGPEQYF.